This T cell receptor (beta chain) was recovered during a study of a mutant IDH1 vaccine in newly diagnosed glioma. TCRdb's copy holds only in-frame clones and misses some; the assay was immunoSEQ multiplex PCR. Of about 75,000 clones listed, about 91% are singletons. Per the germline V gene, CDR1 is SGDLS and CDR2 is YYNGEE. This CDR3 spans 15 amino acids. Trimming removed 2 bases from V and 2 bases from J; junction bases left unmatched: 3. Time point meaning: week 5, during vaccination. What each vaccine dose contained was 300 ug of mutant IDH1 20-mer peptide, accompanied by topical imiquimod. On this clone: Its antigen is not known.

The specimen was PBMCs, collected from a glioma patient whose treatment included an IDH1 peptide vaccine. The genes are TRBV9 and TRBJ2-3; 9 nucleotides agree with TRBD2. The receptor was derived from a woman aged 50 to 65 with glioma. CDR3 protein: CASSVRLAVTDTQYF. CDR3 DNA: TGTGCCAGCAGCGTCAGACTAGCGGTCACAGATACGCAGTATTTT.